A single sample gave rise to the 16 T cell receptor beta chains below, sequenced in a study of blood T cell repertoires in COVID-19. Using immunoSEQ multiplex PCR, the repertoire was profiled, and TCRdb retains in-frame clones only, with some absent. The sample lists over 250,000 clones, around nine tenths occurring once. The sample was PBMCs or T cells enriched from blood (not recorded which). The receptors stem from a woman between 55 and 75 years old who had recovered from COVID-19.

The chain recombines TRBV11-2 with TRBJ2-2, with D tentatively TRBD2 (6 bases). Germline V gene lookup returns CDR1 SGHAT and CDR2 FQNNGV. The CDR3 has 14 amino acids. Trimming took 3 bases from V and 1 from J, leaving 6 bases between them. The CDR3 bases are TGTGCCAGCAGCTTGGGAGGGAACACCGGGGAGCTGTTTTTT. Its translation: CASSLGGNTGELFF.

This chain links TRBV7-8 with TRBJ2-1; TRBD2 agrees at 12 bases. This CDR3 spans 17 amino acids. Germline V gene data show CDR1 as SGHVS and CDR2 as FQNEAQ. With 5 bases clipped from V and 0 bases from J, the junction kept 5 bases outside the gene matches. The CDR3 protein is CASSPWTSGNSYNEQFF. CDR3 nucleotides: TGTGCCAGCAGCCCCTGGACTAGCGGGAACTCCTACAATGAGCAGTTCTTC.

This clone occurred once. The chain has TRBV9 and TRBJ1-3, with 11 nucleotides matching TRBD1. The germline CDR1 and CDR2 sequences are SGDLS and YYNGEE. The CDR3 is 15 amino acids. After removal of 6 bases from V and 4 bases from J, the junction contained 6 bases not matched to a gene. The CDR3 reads CASNAGQGVGNTIYF. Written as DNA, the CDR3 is TGTGCCAGCAACGCGGGACAGGGGGTCGGAAACACCATATATTTT.

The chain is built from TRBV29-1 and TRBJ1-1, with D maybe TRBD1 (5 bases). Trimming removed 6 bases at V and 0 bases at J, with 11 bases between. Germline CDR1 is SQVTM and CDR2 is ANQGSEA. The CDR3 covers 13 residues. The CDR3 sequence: CSVLGGMNTEAFF. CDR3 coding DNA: TGCAGCGTCTTGGGGGGGATGAACACTGAAGCTTTCTTT.

The CDR3 DNA follows: TGTGCCAGCAGCTTGGCCTCAGGGGGCAACTATGGCTACACCTTC. It translates to CASSLASGGNYGYTF. V usage is TRBV7-3 and J usage is TRBJ1-2; 8 bases agree with TRBD1. V shed 3 bases and J 2 bases; nucleotides not matched to a gene: 5. Germline V CDR1 and CDR2: SGHTA, FQGTGA. This CDR3 comprises 15 residues.

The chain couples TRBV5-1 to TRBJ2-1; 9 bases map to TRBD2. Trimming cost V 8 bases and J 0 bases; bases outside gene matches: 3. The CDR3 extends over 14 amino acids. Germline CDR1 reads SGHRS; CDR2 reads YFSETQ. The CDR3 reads CASSAGGSYNEQFF. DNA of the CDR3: TGCGCCAGTTCAGCGGGAGGCTCCTACAATGAGCAGTTCTTC.

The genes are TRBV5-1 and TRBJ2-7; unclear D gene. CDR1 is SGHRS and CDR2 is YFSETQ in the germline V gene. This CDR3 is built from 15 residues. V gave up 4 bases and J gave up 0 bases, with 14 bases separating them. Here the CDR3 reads CASSPLESLSYEQYF. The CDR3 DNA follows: TGCGCCAGCAGCCCCCTAGAGTCCCTCTCCTACGAGCAGTACTTC.

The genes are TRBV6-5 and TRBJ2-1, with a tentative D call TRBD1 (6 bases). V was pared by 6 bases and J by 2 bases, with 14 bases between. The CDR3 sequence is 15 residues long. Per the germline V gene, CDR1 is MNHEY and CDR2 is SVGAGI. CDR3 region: CASSTDSSPYNEQFF. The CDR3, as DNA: TGTGCCAGCAGCACGGACAGTTCCCCCTACAATGAGCAGTTCTTC.

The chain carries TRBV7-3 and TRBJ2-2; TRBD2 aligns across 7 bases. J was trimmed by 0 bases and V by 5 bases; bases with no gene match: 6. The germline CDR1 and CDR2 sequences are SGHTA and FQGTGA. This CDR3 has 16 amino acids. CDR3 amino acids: CASSRYAGANTGELFF. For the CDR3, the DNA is TGTGCCAGCAGCCGCTATGCGGGGGCGAACACCGGGGAGCTGTTTTTT. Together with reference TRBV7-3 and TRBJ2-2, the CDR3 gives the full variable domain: GAGVSQTPSNKVTEKGKYVELRCDPISGHTALYWYRQSLGQGPEFLIYFQGTGAADDSGLPNDRFFAVRPEGSVSTLKIQRTERGDSAVYLCASSRYAGANTGELFFGEGSRLTVL.

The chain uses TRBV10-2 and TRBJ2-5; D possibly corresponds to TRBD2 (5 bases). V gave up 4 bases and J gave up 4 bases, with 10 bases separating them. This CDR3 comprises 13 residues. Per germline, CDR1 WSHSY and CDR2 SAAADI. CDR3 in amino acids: CASSGQRRETQYF. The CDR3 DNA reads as TGCGCCAGCAGTGGCCAGCGGAGAGAGACCCAGTACTTC.

The CDR3 protein is CASSSQGDGTEAFF. The CDR3 region has the DNA TGTGCCAGCAGCTCTCAGGGGGACGGCACTGAAGCTTTCTTT. The chain recombines TRBV7-9 with TRBJ1-1; 7 bases fit TRBD1. This CDR3 is built from 14 residues. V shed 4 bases, J shed 4 bases, and the junction held 6 bases outside the gene matches. Germline V CDR1 and CDR2: SEHNR, FQNEAQ (reference sequence).

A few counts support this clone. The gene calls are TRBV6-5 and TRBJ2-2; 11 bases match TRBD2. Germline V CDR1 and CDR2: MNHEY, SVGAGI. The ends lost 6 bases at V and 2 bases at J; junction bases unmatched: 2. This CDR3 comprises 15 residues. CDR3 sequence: CASSLAGGNTGELFF. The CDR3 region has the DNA TGTGCCAGCAGCCTAGCGGGAGGTAACACCGGGGAGCTGTTTTTT.

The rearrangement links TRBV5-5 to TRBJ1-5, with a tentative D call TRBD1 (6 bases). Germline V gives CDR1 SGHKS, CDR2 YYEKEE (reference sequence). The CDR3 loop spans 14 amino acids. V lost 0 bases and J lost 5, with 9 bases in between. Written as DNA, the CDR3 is TGTGCCAGCAGCTTGGGGGGGCTGGATCAGCCCCAGCATTTT. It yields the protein CASSLGGLDQPQHF.

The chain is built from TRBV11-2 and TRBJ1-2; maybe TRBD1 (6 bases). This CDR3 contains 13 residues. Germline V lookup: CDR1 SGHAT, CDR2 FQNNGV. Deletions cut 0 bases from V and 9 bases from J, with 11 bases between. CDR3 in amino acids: CASSLEKGGSYTF. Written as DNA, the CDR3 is TGTGCCAGCAGCTTAGAAAAGGGGGGGAGCTACACCTTC.

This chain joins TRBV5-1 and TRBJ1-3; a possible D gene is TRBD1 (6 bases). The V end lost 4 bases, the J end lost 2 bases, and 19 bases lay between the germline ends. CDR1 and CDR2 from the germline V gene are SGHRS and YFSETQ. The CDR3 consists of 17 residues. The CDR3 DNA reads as TGCGCCAGCAGCCAACTCCCGGGAGGGGGAACTGGAAACACCATATATTTT. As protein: CASSQLPGGGTGNTIYF.

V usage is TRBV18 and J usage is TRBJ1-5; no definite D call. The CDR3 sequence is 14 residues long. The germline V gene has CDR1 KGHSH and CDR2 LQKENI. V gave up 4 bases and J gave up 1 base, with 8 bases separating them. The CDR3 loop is CASSHGGSNQPQHF. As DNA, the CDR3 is TGTGCCAGCTCACATGGAGGGAGCAATCAGCCCCAGCATTTT.